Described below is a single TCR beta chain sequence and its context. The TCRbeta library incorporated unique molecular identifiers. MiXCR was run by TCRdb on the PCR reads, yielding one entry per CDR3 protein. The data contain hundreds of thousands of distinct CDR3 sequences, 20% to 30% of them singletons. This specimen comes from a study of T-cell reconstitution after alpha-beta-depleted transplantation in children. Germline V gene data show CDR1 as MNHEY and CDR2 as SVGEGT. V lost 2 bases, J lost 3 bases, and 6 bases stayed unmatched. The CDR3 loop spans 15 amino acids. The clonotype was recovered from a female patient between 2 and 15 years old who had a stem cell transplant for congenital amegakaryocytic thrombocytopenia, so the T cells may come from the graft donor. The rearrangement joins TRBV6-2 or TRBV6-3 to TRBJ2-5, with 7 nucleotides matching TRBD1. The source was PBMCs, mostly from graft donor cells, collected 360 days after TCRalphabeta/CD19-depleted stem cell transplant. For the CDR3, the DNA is TGTGCCAGCAGTTACGTCTACAGGGGCAAAGAGACCCAGTACTTC. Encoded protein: CASSYVYRGKETQYF.